The rows below give T cell receptor beta chains drawn from one sample of a study of T cell changes during pregnancy in multiple sclerosis. Produced via immunoSEQ multiplex PCR; TCRdb's table is partial and in-frame only. There are just over 20,000 clones in the sample; around nine tenths occur only once, and 4.5% to 5.5% lies in the top ten. The sample consisted of CD8+ T cells from peripheral blood mononuclear cells, taken in the second trimester of pregnancy. These receptors came from a female donor in good health, enrolled as a control in a pregnancy study. Both conserved end residues are part of each CDR3. The D gene is left open where the match is weak. The size field is filled for only some rows; it gives once, few, many or a size class.

J gene,V gene,clone size,D gene,CDR3 protein,CDR3 DNA
TRBJ2-3,TRBV14,NA,NA,CASSPSWRLTDTQYF,TGTGCCAGCAGCCCATCCTGGAGGCTCACGGATACGCAGTATTTT
TRBJ2-7,TRBV6-6,NA,NA,CASSGVHGDEQYF,TGTGCCAGCAGTGGGGTTCACGGGGACGAGCAGTACTTC
TRBJ2-1,TRBV6-4,NA,TRBD2,CASSGGTSGNNEQFF,TGTGCCAGCAGTGGAGGAACTAGCGGAAACAATGAGCAGTTCTTC
TRBJ2-7,TRBV9,NA,NA,CASSVDGITYEQYF,TGTGCCAGCAGCGTAGATGGCATCACCTACGAGCAGTACTTC
TRBJ2-7,TRBV19,NA,NA,CASNTGGGEQYF,TGTGCCAGTAATACAGGAGGAGGGGAGCAGTACTTC
TRBJ2-1,TRBV19,once,NA,CASSIYGRATMNEQFF,TGTGCCAGTAGTATTTACGGCAGGGCAACTATGAATGAGCAGTTCTTC
TRBJ1-2,TRBV30,NA,NA,CAVRGSHMSGYTF,TGTGCCGTGAGAGGGTCACATATGAGTGGCTACACCTTC
TRBJ2-7,TRBV7-9,NA,TRBD1,CASSLALGQGSYMAYEQYF,TGTGCCAGCAGCTTAGCCTTGGGACAGGGAAGCTACATGGCCTACGAGCAGTACTTC
TRBJ2-1,TRBV4-1,NA,NA,CASSQDLTAQFF,TGCGCCAGCAGCCAAGATTTGACTGCGCAGTTCTTC
TRBJ1-3,TRBV5-4,once,NA,CASSLVSEKGNTIYF,TGTGCCAGCAGCTTAGTTAGTGAGAAAGGAAACACCATATATTTT
TRBJ2-3,TRBV7-7,NA,NA,CASSPITDTQYF,TGTGCTAGCAGCCCCATTACAGATACGCAGTATTTT
TRBJ2-3,TRBV11-1,NA,NA,CASSFYPGEEDTQYF,TGTGCCAGCAGCTTTTACCCGGGTGAGGAGGATACGCAGTATTTT
TRBJ1-4,TRBV27,NA,TRBD1,CASSDRGLNEKLFF,TGTGCCAGCAGTGACAGGGGACTCAATGAAAAACTGTTTTTT
TRBJ1-1,TRBV5-1,NA,NA,CASSYEPGDTEAFF,TGCGCCAGCAGCTATGAACCGGGGGACACTGAAGCTTTCTTT
TRBJ2-7,TRBV2,NA,NA,CASRLAGGSSYEQYF,TGTGCCAGCAGACTAGCCGGGGGATCCTCCTACGAGCAGTACTTC
TRBJ2-1,TRBV2,NA,NA,CASIAPYNEQFF,TGTGCCAGCATCGCGCCCTACAATGAGCAGTTCTTC
TRBJ1-2,TRBV7-9,NA,NA,CASSLVAVGNYGYTF,TGTGCCAGCAGCTTAGTGGCGGTTGGCAACTATGGCTACACCTTC
TRBJ2-5,TRBV19,once,NA,CASSTPRETQYF,TGTGCCAGTAGTACCCCCCGGGAGACCCAGTACTTC
TRBJ2-1,TRBV4-1,once,TRBD2,CASSQVRGGRYNEQFF,TGCGCCAGCAGCCAAGTCCGGGGGGGCCGGTACAATGAGCAGTTCTTC
TRBJ2-1,TRBV19,NA,NA,CASSIAGAYNEQFF,TGTGCCAGTAGTATAGCGGGAGCGTACAATGAGCAGTTCTTC
TRBJ2-1,TRBV7-3,NA,NA,CASSLTGAGDTGYNEQFF,TGTGCCAGCAGCTTAACGGGGGCTGGCGACACGGGGTACAATGAGCAGTTCTTC
TRBJ2-2,TRBV25-1,NA,NA,CASSESSVDTGELFF,TGTGCCAGCAGTGAATCTAGCGTCGACACCGGGGAGCTGTTTTTT
TRBJ2-7,TRBV10-3,NA,TRBD1,CAISEDRVGSYEQYF,TGTGCCATCAGTGAGGACAGGGTTGGGTCCTACGAGCAGTACTTC
TRBJ2-1,TRBV10-1,NA,TRBD2,CASSDQGFLAGDNEQFF,TGCGCCAGCAGCGATCAGGGGTTCCTAGCGGGGGACAATGAGCAGTTCTTC
TRBJ2-7,TRBV4-3,NA,TRBD2,CASSQETGGPYEQYF,TGCGCCAGCAGCCAAGAAACGGGAGGCCCCTACGAGCAGTACTTC
TRBJ2-2,TRBV9,NA,TRBD2,CASSPETSGITGELFF,TGTGCCAGCAGCCCCGAGACTAGCGGGATCACCGGGGAGCTGTTTTTT
TRBJ1-4,TRBV28,NA,NA,CASSPMNSEKLFF,TGTGCCAGCAGTCCGATGAACTCGGAAAAACTGTTTTTT
TRBJ1-3,TRBV6-1,large,NA,CASSPLGGSGNTIYF,TGTGCCAGCAGCCCTTTGGGGGGCTCTGGAAACACCATATATTTT
TRBJ1-2,TRBV9,NA,TRBD1,CASSPRGGTGYGYTF,TGTGCCAGCAGCCCGAGGGGGGGGACAGGCTATGGCTACACCTTC
TRBJ2-5,TRBV27,NA,TRBD2,CASIPGGGETQYF,TGTGCCAGCATCCCGGGGGGGGGCGAGACCCAGTACTTC
TRBJ2-3,TRBV27,NA,NA,CASSLYRADTQYF,TGTGCCAGCAGTTTATACCGAGCAGATACGCAGTATTTT
TRBJ1-1,TRBV11-2,NA,NA,CASSSQGPRGNTEAFF,TGTGCCAGCAGCTCACAGGGTCCCAGGGGGAACACTGAAGCTTTCTTT
TRBJ2-3,TRBV19,NA,NA,CASSSLLATSADTQYF,TGTGCCAGTAGCTCCCTCTTAGCGACAAGTGCAGATACGCAGTATTTT
TRBJ1-4,TRBV30,NA,TRBD1,CAGQDRGAAEKLFF,TGTGCCGGTCAGGACAGGGGGGCCGCTGAAAAACTGTTTTTT
TRBJ2-7,TRBV5-6,once,NA,CASSLILAGEQYF,TGTGCCAGCAGCTTAATTTTGGCAGGCGAGCAGTACTTC
TRBJ2-3,TRBV6-4,NA,TRBD1,CASSDGQGADTQYF,TGTGCCAGCAGTGACGGGCAGGGGGCAGATACGCAGTATTTT
TRBJ2-3,TRBV6-4,NA,TRBD2,CASSEGGGTDTQYF,TGTGCCAGCAGTGAGGGGGGGGGCACAGATACGCAGTATTTT
TRBJ2-3,TRBV7-9,once,NA,CASSYGESTDTQYF,TGTGCCAGCAGCTATGGGGAGAGCACAGATACGCAGTATTTT
TRBJ1-5,TRBV4-2,NA,NA,CASSQGLEGSQPQHF,TGTGCCAGCAGCCAAGGTTTGGAGGGCAGTCAGCCCCAGCATTTT
TRBJ2-2,TRBV7-8,NA,TRBD2,CASSLGRTSTRTGELFF,TGTGCCAGCAGCTTAGGGAGGACTAGCACAAGGACCGGGGAGCTGTTTTTT
TRBJ1-4,TRBV7-2,NA,NA,CASSLAVGIDEKLFF,TGTGCCAGCAGCTTAGCGGTGGGCATTGATGAAAAACTGTTTTTT
TRBJ1-4,TRBV2,once,NA,CASYAEKLFF,TGTGCTTCCTACGCTGAAAAACTGTTTTTT
TRBJ1-1,TRBV28,NA,NA,CASSRGGGKTEAFF,TGTGCCAGCAGTCGAGGGGGGGGCAAAACTGAAGCTTTCTTT
TRBJ2-3,TRBV6-4,NA,TRBD1,CATSPGTGGDTQYF,TGTGCCACCTCCCCCGGGACAGGAGGGGATACGCAGTATTTT
TRBJ2-2,TRBV18,NA,NA,CASSGQENTGELFF,TGTGCCAGCTCAGGTCAGGAAAACACCGGGGAGCTGTTTTTT
TRBJ2-1,TRBV28,NA,TRBD2,CASSERGAHNEQFF,TGTGCCAGCAGCGAGCGGGGGGCTCACAATGAGCAGTTCTTC
TRBJ1-2,TRBV28,NA,NA,CASGQNLWGYTF,TGTGCCTCCGGACAGAATTTATGGGGCTACACCTTC
TRBJ2-5,TRBV27,NA,TRBD2,CAAGPLEETQYF,TGTGCAGCGGGACCGCTCGAAGAGACCCAGTACTTC
TRBJ2-1,TRBV15,NA,NA,CATQGLPSYNEQFF,TGTGCCACCCAGGGACTCCCCTCCTACAATGAGCAGTTCTTC
TRBJ2-7,TRBV28,NA,TRBD1,CASSDRESYEQYF,TGTGCCAGCAGTGACAGGGAATCCTACGAGCAGTACTTC
TRBJ1-2,TRBV25-1,NA,NA,CASSEFEWYGYTF,TGTGCCAGCAGTGAATTTGAGTGGTATGGCTACACCTTC